The 2 T cell receptor beta chains reported below all come from one sample, sequenced in a study of T cells in Graves' hyperthyroidism and ophthalmopathy. What was amplified from RNA transcripts were TCR beta CDR3 regions. The HTBI primer set was used in a first-round RT-PCR of the TCR CDR3. TCRdb analysed the multiplex PCR reads with MiXCR anew, one entry per CDR3 protein. The data contain roughly 600,000 distinct CDR3 sequences, approximately 15% of them singletons. Sequencing was done on a sample of blood. The receptor source for this set is a woman in her forties or fifties with Graves' ophthalmopathy.

This clonotype was recorded a few times. This chain links TRBV7-9 with TRBJ2-7; TRBD2 matches at 10 bases. V dropped 5 bases and J dropped 3; count of bases not matched to a gene: 10. Germline CDR1 is SEHNR and CDR2 is FQNEAQ (reference sequence). The CDR3 runs to 16 residues. The CDR3 bases are TGTGCCAGCAGCCTAGGGCTAGCGGGGGCCTTCTACGAGCAGTACTTC. Protein: CASSLGLAGAFYEQYF.

This clonotype came up many times. V usage is TRBV7-3 and J usage is TRBJ2-3; 10 bases are a match to TRBD1. After removal of 5 bases from V and 1 base from J, the junction contained 12 bases not matched to a gene. The CDR3 consists of 18 residues. Germline CDR1 is SGHTA and CDR2 is FQGTGA. CDR3 in DNA: TGTGCCAGCAGCCCGATCACCGGGACAGGGGTTGGCACAGATACGCAGTATTTT. As protein: CASSPITGTGVGTDTQYF. Using reference TRBV7-3 and TRBJ2-3 for the parts outside the CDR3, the full variable domain is GAGVSQTPSNKVTEKGKYVELRCDPISGHTALYWYRQSLGQGPEFLIYFQGTGAADDSGLPNDRFFAVRPEGSVSTLKIQRTERGDSAVYLCASSPITGTGVGTDTQYFGPGTRLTVL.